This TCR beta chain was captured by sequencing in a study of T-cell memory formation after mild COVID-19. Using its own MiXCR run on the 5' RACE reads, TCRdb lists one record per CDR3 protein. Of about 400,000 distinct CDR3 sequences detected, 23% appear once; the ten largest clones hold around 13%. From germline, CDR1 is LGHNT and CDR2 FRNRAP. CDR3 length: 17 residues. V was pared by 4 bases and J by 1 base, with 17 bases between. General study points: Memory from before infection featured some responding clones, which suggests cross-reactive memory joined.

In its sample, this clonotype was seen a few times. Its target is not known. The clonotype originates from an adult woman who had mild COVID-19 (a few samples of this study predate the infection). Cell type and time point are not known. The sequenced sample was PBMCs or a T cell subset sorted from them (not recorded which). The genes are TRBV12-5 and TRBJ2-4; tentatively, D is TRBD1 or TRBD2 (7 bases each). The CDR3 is CASGWDSGVFAKNIQYF. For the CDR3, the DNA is TGTGCTAGTGGTTGGGACAGCGGGGTGTTTGCCAAAAACATTCAGTACTTC.